This T cell receptor beta chain appears in the sequencing data of a study of T cells after posttransplantation cyclophosphamide. The assay was immunoSEQ multiplex PCR, and TCRdb's table has in-frame clones only and misses some. Here the sample spans around 66,000 clones, about 94% being singletons. This clone has just one count. V dropped 0 bases and J dropped 2 bases, with 7 bases sitting between them. There are 14 residues in the CDR3. CDR1 MNHNS and CDR2 SASEGT come from the germline V gene. Specimen: PBMCs. This TCR came from a woman aged 30 to 39 in good health and a related stem cell transplant donor. The chain carries TRBV6-1 and TRBJ1-2; D is unclear. CDR3 bases: TGTGCCAGCAGTGAAGCTTGGGAGAACTATGGCTACACCTTC. This sequence encodes CASSEAWENYGYTF.